The source of this T cell receptor (beta chain) is a study of CD8 T cells in ankylosing spondylitis. This CDR3 is built from 13 residues. The germline V gene encodes CDR1 SGHAT and CDR2 FQNNGV. Remarks on this clonotype: The antigen is not known. The germline gene is not matched at one end of the junction; a read error may be the cause.

MiXCR, applied by TCRdb to the 5' RACE reads, yields one record per CDR3 protein. In the table there are 250,000 to 300,000 distinct CDR3 sequences, around 18% of which are singletons. Study results and caveats: Clones linked with disease were CD8+ and fairly uncommon in the peripheral blood. Among TCR beta sequences, a motif of eight highly homologous variants appeared characteristic of ankylosing spondylitis blood.

The sequenced sample was blood, either unsorted or a sorted T cell fraction (not recorded which). The chain links TRBV11-2 to TRBJ2-3, with 7 bases fitting TRBD2. This TCR was sampled from a male donor with ankylosing spondylitis or in good health (not recorded which). The CDR3 DNA reads as TGTGCCAGCAGCCTAGAGTGGGGGGGGTCACAGTATTTT. Its protein is CASSLEWGGSQYF.